This T cell receptor beta chain was found in a study of a mutant IDH1 vaccine in newly diagnosed glioma. CDR1 and CDR2 (germline): SGHRS, YFSETQ. Trimming left V 0 bases short and J 7 bases short, with 10 bases between. The length of the CDR3 is 13 residues. As regards this clone: Its antigen is unidentified.

Notes on the study in general: With respect to changes in top peripheral T cell clonotypes, pseudoprogression seemed unrelated.

Time point: baseline, week 1 (first vaccination visit). Regarding treatment: pre-vaccination baseline after standard-of-care therapy. Profiled with immunoSEQ multiplex PCR; TCRdb holds only in-frame clones, not every one. The sample contains approximately 54,000 clones, around 80% of which appear only once. This specimen consisted of PBMCs, obtained from a glioma patient treated with radiotherapy, temozolomide or both. This TCR was sampled from a man between 18 and 29 years old with glioma. This chain uses TRBV5-1 with TRBJ1-1, with D possibly being TRBD1 (5 bases). Here the CDR3 reads CASSLGTSIEAFF. The CDR3 coding sequence is TGCGCCAGCAGCTTGGGGACATCAATTGAAGCTTTCTTT.